The 8 T cell receptor beta chains given below trace back to one sample, sequenced in a study of cytomegalovirus exposure and HLA in healthy donors. With 60 Vbeta and 13 Jbeta primers, the PCR was carried out. Sequenced by immunoSEQ multiplex PCR; TCRdb stores in-frame clones only, minus some. The table has roughly 200,000 clones, around 75% seen once. The sample consisted of PBMCs. Receptor source: a female donor in good health and CMV-seronegative.

This clone has just a few counts. The gene calls are TRBV6-1 and TRBJ2-1; 9 bases match TRBD1. The V gene end was trimmed by 5 bases and the J gene end by 2 bases; junction bases not matched to a gene: 4. This CDR3 has 15 residues. The germline CDR1 and CDR2 sequences are MNHNS and SASEGT. The CDR3 nucleotides read TGTGCCAGCAGTTCCGGGACAGGGACCTACAATGAGCAGTTCTTC. Protein: CASSSGTGTYNEQFF.

The V call is TRBV19, the J call TRBJ1-2; no clear D gene. The germline gives CDR1 LNHDA, CDR2 SQIVND (reference sequence). The CDR3 is made up of 13 amino acids. V was trimmed by 1 base and J by 7 bases, leaving 10 bases between them. CDR3: CASSIAASGGYTF. CDR3 DNA: TGTGCCAGTAGTATAGCTGCCTCAGGTGGCTACACCTTC.

The J gene is TRBJ1-1, the V gene TRBV18; D is perhaps TRBD1 (5 bases). The CDR3 loop spans 14 amino acids. V gave up 5 bases and J gave up 0 bases, with 10 bases separating them. CDR1 is KGHSH, CDR2 LQKENI, per germline. CDR3 DNA: TGTGCCAGCTCATCGCAGGGTCTGAACACTGAAGCTTTCTTT. This sequence encodes CASSSQGLNTEAFF.

The gene calls are TRBV2 and TRBJ1-2; a weak D match, TRBD1 (6 bases). The germline CDR1 and CDR2 sequences are SNHLY and FYNNEI. The CDR3 is 15 residues long. Between the trimmed V and J ends, which lost 4 bases and 1 base, there was a span of 13 bases. CDR3 DNA sequence: TGTGCCAGCAGTGCGCCGGACAGCTATAACTATGGCTACACCTTC. Encoded protein: CASSAPDSYNYGYTF.

V gene TRBV11-3 combines with J gene TRBJ1-1; maybe TRBD1 (5 bases). CDR1 and CDR2 (germline): SGHNT, YENEEA. The length of the CDR3 is 16 residues. V dropped 3 bases and J dropped 0 bases, with 14 bases sitting between them. The CDR3 sequence is CASSFGGARVNTEAFF. CDR3 DNA sequence: TGTGCCAGCAGCTTTGGAGGGGCACGAGTGAACACTGAAGCTTTCTTT.

The gene calls are TRBV5-5 and TRBJ2-7; D remains unclear. The germline gives CDR1 SGHKS, CDR2 YYEKEE (reference sequence). This CDR3 contains 13 residues. Trimming removed 4 bases at V and 1 base at J, with 9 bases between. CDR3 region: CASSKEFSYEQYF. The DNA of the CDR3 is TGTGCCAGCAGCAAGGAGTTTTCCTACGAGCAGTACTTC.

The table lists this clone with a count of one. The chain carries TRBV11-3 and TRBJ2-7, with D maybe TRBD1 (6 bases). With 0 bases removed from V and 7 bases from J, the gap between germline ends came to 10 bases. The CDR3 is made up of 13 amino acids. Germline-derived CDR1 and CDR2 are SGHNT and YENEEA. CDR3 region: CASSLEGAGEQYF. CDR3 sequence (DNA): TGTGCCAGCAGCTTAGAGGGGGCGGGTGAGCAGTACTTC.

This clone was observed once. The chain employs TRBV27 and TRBJ2-5; TRBD1 aligns across 7 bases. V lost 10 bases to trimming and J lost 0 bases; unmatched junction nucleotides: 8. The CDR3 has 14 residues. From germline, CDR1 is MNHEY and CDR2 SMNVEV (reference sequence). The chain's CDR3 is CATKTGTDQETQYF. The CDR3 DNA reads TGTGCCACCAAGACAGGGACCGACCAAGAGACCCAGTACTTC.